These 9 T cell receptor beta chains were sequenced from one sample in a study of blood T cell repertoires in COVID-19. Assay used: immunoSEQ multiplex PCR; TCRdb lists only in-frame clones, some missing. The sample consists of roughly 220,000 clones, about 90% of them appearing once. The source material was PBMCs or T cells enriched from blood (not recorded which). The receptor source for this set is a man younger than 40 who had been exposed to COVID-19.

The gene calls are TRBV6-5 and TRBJ2-3; 7 bases map to TRBD2. Germline assignment: CDR1 MNHEY and CDR2 SVGAGI. V shed 6 bases and J 0 bases; nucleotides not matched to a gene: 6. The CDR3 covers 15 residues. CDR3 sequence (DNA): TGTGCCAGCAGGGACCGCGGGGGAAGCACAGATACGCAGTATTTT. This gives the protein CASRDRGGSTDTQYF.

CDR3 in amino acids: CASSPQGAMETQYF. The CDR3, as DNA: TGTGCCAGCTCACCACAGGGGGCAATGGAGACCCAGTACTTC. The rearrangement uses TRBV18 and TRBJ2-5; 7 nucleotides align to TRBD1. The CDR3 has 14 amino acids. Germline loops: CDR1 KGHSH, CDR2 LQKENI. Unmatched junction bases numbered 4, after V lost 1 base and J lost 5 bases.

This clone was counted once. The chain links TRBV9 to TRBJ2-3, with TRBD2 identical over 10 bases. The CDR3 is 18 amino acids. V lost 1 base to trimming and J lost 0 bases; unmatched junction nucleotides: 8. Germline CDR1 SGDLS, CDR2 YYNGEE. The CDR3 coding sequence is TGTGCCAGCAGCGTAAACCCAGCGGGGGGGTCTAGCACAGATACGCAGTATTTT. As protein: CASSVNPAGGSSTDTQYF.

The DNA of the CDR3 is TGTGCCAGCAGCCAAGATTTCAAATCAGGGGATCACTATGGCTACACCTTC. Protein sequence: CASSQDFKSGDHYGYTF. The rearrangement joins TRBV14 to TRBJ1-2; possible D gene TRBD1, 6 bases. There are 17 residues in the CDR3. The V and J ends lost 0 bases and 3 bases respectively, with 17 bases between them. Germline-derived CDR1 and CDR2 are SGHDN and FVKESK.

The gene calls are TRBV7-9 and TRBJ1-1; tentative D call: TRBD1 (6 bases). The CDR3 is 14 amino acids. Germline V lookup: CDR1 SEHNR, CDR2 FQNEAQ (reference sequence). Trimming pared 1 base from V and 11 bases from J, leaving 17 bases between. The CDR3 loop reads CASSLVGQPPAAFF. In DNA form, the CDR3 reads TGTGCCAGCAGCTTAGTGGGACAACCTCCGGCGGCTTTCTTT.

The genes are TRBV4-3 and TRBJ1-6; perhaps TRBD1 as D (5 bases). The V end lost 3 bases, the J end lost 10 bases, and 25 bases lay between the germline ends. Germline V lookup: CDR1 LGHNA, CDR2 YSLEER. The CDR3 extends over 18 amino acids. CDR3 protein: CASSQPGASAGRGSPLHF. The DNA of the CDR3 is TGCGCCAGCAGCCAGCCCGGGGCCTCAGCGGGGCGTGGGTCACCCCTCCACTTT.

The chain employs TRBV7-9 and TRBJ2-3; 10 bases are shared with TRBD1. The trim removed 8 bases at V and 5 bases at J, leaving 10 bases unmatched. The CDR3 has 15 amino acids. Germline V lookup: CDR1 SEHNR, CDR2 FQNEAQ (reference sequence). The CDR3 DNA reads TGTGCCAGCTACCGGGACAGGGGATTCGAAGATACGCAGTATTTT. Its protein product is CASYRDRGFEDTQYF.

Turning to this clone: The junction departs from the called germline gene at one end, perhaps through a read error. This rearrangement joins TRBV20-1 to TRBJ1-4; D may be TRBD1 (5 bases). Per germline, CDR1 DFQATT and CDR2 SNEGSKA (reference sequence). The CDR3 sequence is 13 residues long. The CDR3 DNA follows: TGCAGTGCTAGTCGGGGGGGAAATGGAAAACTGTTTTTT. Protein: CSASRGGNGKLFF.

The chain couples TRBV19 to TRBJ2-1; 12 bases are a match to TRBD2. With 3 bases clipped from V and 0 bases from J, the junction kept 3 bases outside the gene matches. The CDR3 is made up of 17 amino acids. CDR1 is LNHDA, CDR2 SQIVND, per germline (reference sequence). This chain's CDR3 is CASSIATSGSSYNEQFF. The CDR3 coding sequence is TGTGCCAGTAGTATCGCGACTAGCGGGAGCTCCTACAATGAGCAGTTCTTC.